A selection of T cell receptor beta chains follows, all from one sample in a study of OX40 agonist ivuxolimab in advanced cancers. Sequencing used immunoSEQ multiplex PCR; TCRdb keeps in-frame clones, though not all of them. The repertoire includes 70,000 to 95,000 clones, around 80% of them detected once, and around 7% sits in the top ten. The sequences come from CD4+ or CD8+ T cells sorted from blood, collected in a trial of the OX40 agonist ivuxolimab. These receptors all come from an adult with an advanced solid tumor such as melanoma, head and neck, liver or kidney cancer. The CDR3 runs from the conserved cysteine through the conserved F or W. Fields, in order: D gene, clone size, J gene, V gene, CDR3 protein, CDR3 DNA. The D gene is left open where the match is weak. Size is stated for part of the rows, as once, few or many counts, or as a class when the clone is expanded.

d_gene: TRBD2; abundance: NA; j_gene: TRBJ2-1; v_gene: TRBV4-2; CDR3aa: CASSQTPGGSYNEQFF; CDR3nt: TGTGCCAGCAGCCAAACCCCGGGAGGTTCATACAATGAGCAGTTCTTC
d_gene: NA; abundance: NA; j_gene: TRBJ2-5; v_gene: TRBV11-2; CDR3aa: CASRQIGGETQYF; CDR3nt: TGTGCCAGCCGGCAAATCGGTGGGGAGACCCAGTACTTC
d_gene: NA; abundance: NA; j_gene: TRBJ2-1; v_gene: TRBV19; CDR3aa: CASSPSEGYNEQFF; CDR3nt: TGTGCCAGTAGCCCTTCGGAAGGGTACAATGAGCAGTTCTTC
d_gene: NA; abundance: few; j_gene: TRBJ1-5; v_gene: TRBV2; CDR3aa: CASSDYGGDNQPQHF; CDR3nt: TGTGCCAGCAGTGATTACGGTGGGGACAATCAGCCCCAGCATTTT
d_gene: NA; abundance: NA; j_gene: TRBJ1-5; v_gene: TRBV6-4; CDR3aa: CASSDQGGGNQPQHF; CDR3nt: TGTGCCAGCAGTGACCAGGGAGGGGGGAATCAGCCCCAGCATTTT
d_gene: NA; abundance: NA; j_gene: TRBJ2-3; v_gene: TRBV7-6; CDR3aa: CASSLRSGITDTQYF; CDR3nt: TGTGCCAGCAGCTTAAGATCAGGAATCACAGATACGCAGTATTTT
d_gene: NA; abundance: NA; j_gene: TRBJ2-1; v_gene: TRBV7-6; CDR3aa: CASSLDELDALSPEQFF; CDR3nt: TGTGCCAGCAGCTTAGATGAACTAGACGCCCTTTCACCTGAGCAGTTCTTC
d_gene: NA; abundance: NA; j_gene: TRBJ1-2; v_gene: TRBV10-2; CDR3aa: CASSERGTTNYGYTF; CDR3nt: TGCGCCAGCAGTGAGCGGGGGACGACTAACTATGGCTACACCTTC
d_gene: NA; abundance: NA; j_gene: TRBJ2-2; v_gene: TRBV10-3; CDR3aa: CAIRVDVGNTGELFF; CDR3nt: TGTGCCATCAGAGTCGATGTGGGGAACACCGGGGAGCTGTTTTTT
d_gene: TRBD2; abundance: NA; j_gene: TRBJ2-2; v_gene: TRBV27; CDR3aa: CASSHAGGVSNTGELFF; CDR3nt: TGTGCCAGCAGTCACGCGGGAGGGGTATCGAACACCGGGGAGCTGTTTTTT
d_gene: TRBD1; abundance: NA; j_gene: TRBJ2-4; v_gene: TRBV7-3; CDR3aa: CASSSGQAGENIQYF; CDR3nt: TGTGCCAGCAGCTCGGGACAGGCCGGGGAAAACATTCAGTACTTC
d_gene: TRBD2; abundance: NA; j_gene: TRBJ2-3; v_gene: TRBV28; CDR3aa: CASSPPGGGLTQYF; CDR3nt: TGTGCCAGCAGTCCCCCGGGGGGGGGTCTTACGCAGTATTTT
d_gene: TRBD1; abundance: NA; j_gene: TRBJ1-1; v_gene: TRBV6-4; CDR3aa: CASSDSTTGATEAFF; CDR3nt: TGTGCCAGCAGTGACTCGACTACAGGGGCCACTGAAGCTTTCTTT
d_gene: NA; abundance: once; j_gene: TRBJ1-2; v_gene: TRBV7-6; CDR3aa: CASSASNRAGYGYTF; CDR3nt: TGTGCCAGCAGCGCCTCTAACAGGGCTGGCTATGGCTACACCTTC
d_gene: NA; abundance: NA; j_gene: TRBJ2-2; v_gene: TRBV28; CDR3aa: CASLGPNTGELFF; CDR3nt: TGTGCCAGTTTGGGCCCGAACACCGGGGAGCTGTTTTTT
d_gene: TRBD1; abundance: NA; j_gene: TRBJ1-4; v_gene: TRBV28; CDR3aa: CASSFTGGPNEKLFF; CDR3nt: TGTGCCAGCAGTTTTACAGGGGGTCCGAATGAAAAACTGTTTTTT
d_gene: NA; abundance: few; j_gene: TRBJ1-2; v_gene: TRBV25-1; CDR3aa: CASSELYGPNYGYTF; CDR3nt: TGTGCCAGCAGTGAATTGTACGGCCCTAACTATGGCTACACCTTC
d_gene: TRBD2; abundance: NA; j_gene: TRBJ2-3; v_gene: TRBV18; CDR3aa: CASSPLAGVEDTQYF; CDR3nt: TGTGCCAGCTCACCACTAGCGGGGGTTGAAGATACGCAGTATTTT
d_gene: NA; abundance: NA; j_gene: TRBJ1-3; v_gene: TRBV19; CDR3aa: CASSTSAASGNTIYF; CDR3nt: TGTGCCAGTAGTACGTCTGCGGCCTCTGGAAACACCATATATTTT
d_gene: NA; abundance: few; j_gene: TRBJ2-5; v_gene: TRBV7-9; CDR3aa: CATVSGSLRRGLQETQYF; CDR3nt: TGTGCCACCGTTTCGGGGAGCCTCCGGAGGGGGTTACAAGAGACCCAGTACTTC
d_gene: TRBD1; abundance: NA; j_gene: TRBJ2-2; v_gene: TRBV6-5; CDR3aa: CASRITGEQAGELFF; CDR3nt: TGTGCCAGCAGAATCACAGGGGAACAGGCCGGGGAGCTGTTTTTT
d_gene: NA; abundance: NA; j_gene: TRBJ2-7; v_gene: TRBV18; CDR3aa: CASSPSLPEQYF; CDR3nt: TGTGCCAGCTCACCGAGCCTACCCGAGCAGTACTTC
d_gene: NA; abundance: NA; j_gene: TRBJ1-5; v_gene: TRBV28; CDR3aa: CASSSPGAPGKQPQHF; CDR3nt: TGTGCCAGCAGTTCGCCGGGGGCCCCAGGGAAACAGCCCCAGCATTTT
d_gene: NA; abundance: NA; j_gene: TRBJ1-2; v_gene: TRBV11-2; CDR3aa: CASSLEGAVNYGYTF; CDR3nt: TGTGCCAGCAGCTTAGAAGGCGCAGTAAACTATGGCTACACCTTC
d_gene: TRBD2; abundance: NA; j_gene: TRBJ2-2; v_gene: TRBV4-2; CDR3aa: CASSQEFGLATNGELFF; CDR3nt: TGTGCCAGCAGCCAAGAGTTCGGACTAGCGACCAACGGGGAGCTGTTTTTT
d_gene: NA; abundance: NA; j_gene: TRBJ1-5; v_gene: TRBV2; CDR3aa: CASSEFGVANGNQPQHF; CDR3nt: TGTGCCAGCAGTGAATTTGGCGTCGCGAACGGAAATCAGCCCCAGCATTTT
d_gene: NA; abundance: NA; j_gene: TRBJ1-2; v_gene: TRBV28; CDR3aa: CASSSFHDPRDNYGYTF; CDR3nt: TGTGCCAGCAGTTCGTTTCATGACCCTCGGGACAACTATGGCTACACCTTC
d_gene: TRBD2; abundance: NA; j_gene: TRBJ2-7; v_gene: TRBV5-4; CDR3aa: CASSHQTSAYEQYF; CDR3nt: TGTGCCAGCAGCCACCAGACTAGCGCCTACGAGCAGTACTTC
d_gene: NA; abundance: NA; j_gene: TRBJ1-6; v_gene: TRBV6-6; CDR3aa: CASSWGSSYNSPLHF; CDR3nt: TGTGCCAGCAGTTGGGGGAGCTCCTATAATTCACCCCTCCACTTT
d_gene: NA; abundance: NA; j_gene: TRBJ2-7; v_gene: TRBV6-5; CDR3aa: CASSYGVSYEQYF; CDR3nt: TGTGCCAGCAGTTACGGGGTCTCCTACGAGCAGTACTTC
d_gene: TRBD1; abundance: NA; j_gene: TRBJ1-5; v_gene: TRBV6-5; CDR3aa: CASSSKRQGGNQPQHF; CDR3nt: TGTGCCAGCAGTTCTAAAAGGCAGGGGGGCAATCAGCCCCAGCATTTT
d_gene: NA; abundance: NA; j_gene: TRBJ1-5; v_gene: TRBV10-3; CDR3aa: CAISDGGNQPQHF; CDR3nt: TGTGCCATCAGTGATGGGGGAAATCAGCCCCAGCATTTT
d_gene: NA; abundance: NA; j_gene: TRBJ2-3; v_gene: TRBV5-6; CDR3aa: CASSLHGVTDTQYF; CDR3nt: TGTGCCAGCAGCTTGCACGGTGTAACGGATACGCAGTATTTT
d_gene: NA; abundance: NA; j_gene: TRBJ1-5; v_gene: TRBV5-1; CDR3aa: CASSLGDNNQPQHF; CDR3nt: TGCGCCAGCAGCTTGGGGGACAACAATCAGCCCCAGCATTTT
d_gene: NA; abundance: NA; j_gene: TRBJ1-1; v_gene: TRBV28; CDR3aa: CASTRLRGGTEAFF; CDR3nt: TGTGCCAGCACGCGACTCCGAGGTGGCACTGAAGCTTTCTTT
d_gene: NA; abundance: NA; j_gene: TRBJ2-7; v_gene: TRBV10-3; CDR3aa: CAIGGTYYEQYF; CDR3nt: TGTGCCATCGGGGGGACATACTACGAGCAGTACTTC
d_gene: NA; abundance: NA; j_gene: TRBJ2-1; v_gene: TRBV5-4; CDR3aa: CASSPNRVEQFF; CDR3nt: TGTGCCAGCAGCCCTAATAGGGTTGAGCAGTTCTTC
d_gene: TRBD1; abundance: NA; j_gene: TRBJ1-5; v_gene: TRBV28; CDR3aa: CASSRIPGQGNQPQHF; CDR3nt: TGTGCCAGCAGTCGTATTCCGGGACAGGGGAATCAGCCCCAGCATTTT
d_gene: TRBD2; abundance: NA; j_gene: TRBJ2-3; v_gene: TRBV15; CDR3aa: CATSRALGGSRRESTDTQYF; CDR3nt: TGTGCCACCAGCAGAGCCCTTGGGGGTTCACGGCGGGAGAGCACAGATACGCAGTATTTT
d_gene: NA; abundance: NA; j_gene: TRBJ1-1; v_gene: TRBV11-2; CDR3aa: CASRPMFGQEAFF; CDR3nt: TGTGCCAGCAGACCCATGTTCGGGCAGGAAGCTTTCTTT
d_gene: TRBD1; abundance: NA; j_gene: TRBJ1-5; v_gene: TRBV28; CDR3aa: CASSLPGGGSNQPQHF; CDR3nt: TGTGCCAGCAGTTTACCAGGGGGGGGTAGCAATCAGCCCCAGCATTTT
d_gene: TRBD1; abundance: NA; j_gene: TRBJ1-2; v_gene: TRBV14; CDR3aa: CASSRDRLGPRGYTF; CDR3nt: TGTGCCAGCAGTCGGGACAGGCTGGGGCCACGCGGCTACACCTTC
d_gene: TRBD1; abundance: NA; j_gene: TRBJ1-2; v_gene: TRBV7-9; CDR3aa: CASRATGGEGYTF; CDR3nt: TGTGCCAGCAGGGCGACAGGGGGGGAAGGCTACACCTTC